These T cell receptor beta chains were read from a single sample in a study of T cell changes during pregnancy in multiple sclerosis. Using immunoSEQ multiplex PCR, the repertoire was profiled, and TCRdb retains in-frame clones only, with some absent. This table holds some 70,000 clones, over 75% found once. The sequences come from CD4+ T cells from peripheral blood mononuclear cells, collected in the third trimester of pregnancy. The receptors stem from a female donor in good health, enrolled as a control in a pregnancy study. Both conserved end residues are part of each CDR3. The D gene is left open where the match is weak. Clone size is stated in some rows and not others, as once, few, many or a class when expanded.

TGTGCCAGCAGTAGAAACAGTGGTGAAAAACTGTTTTTT	CASSRNSGEKLFF	TRBV6-1	TRBJ1-4	-	-
TGTGCCAGCTCGCCTAGCGGAAGCACAGATACGCAGTATTTT	CASSPSGSTDTQYF	TRBV9	TRBJ2-3	-	TRBD2
TGCGCCAGCAGACCCGGGACAGGGTCCTACAATGAGCAGTTCTTC	CASRPGTGSYNEQFF	TRBV4-1	TRBJ2-1	-	TRBD1
TGTGCCAGCAGCGTAGCTGGGGGAGGAGAAAAACTGTTTTTT	CASSVAGGGEKLFF	TRBV9	TRBJ1-4	once	-
TGTGCCAGCAGTGAAGGAGGGAGCTATGGCTACACCTTC	CASSEGGSYGYTF	TRBV2	TRBJ1-2	-	-
TGTGCCAGCAGCTTTGGGACTAGCGGGCGACGGGTGGGTAATGAGCAGTTCTTC	CASSFGTSGRRVGNEQFF	TRBV7-2	TRBJ2-1	-	TRBD2
TGTGCCAGCAGTTACTCCCACAGCACTGGAAACACCATATATTTT	CASSYSHSTGNTIYF	TRBV6-5	TRBJ1-3	-	-
TGTGCCAGCAGCCAGACAGGGGCCCCCTACAAGGATACGCAGTATTTT	CASSQTGAPYKDTQYF	TRBV7-9	TRBJ2-3	-	TRBD1
TGTGCCAGCAGCGTAGCTGCAGGGTCTAAAGAACACTATGGCTACACCTTC	CASSVAAGSKEHYGYTF	TRBV9	TRBJ1-2	-	-
TGTGCCAGCAGCTCCCCAGGCGTACCTAACTATGGCTACACCTTC	CASSSPGVPNYGYTF	TRBV7-9	TRBJ1-2	-	-
TGTGCCAGTAGTATAGGGACAGGGGTCGGAGAGACCCAGTACTTC	CASSIGTGVGETQYF	TRBV19	TRBJ2-5	-	TRBD1
TGTGCCGGAGGGCCACCGGGTTATGGCTACACCTTC	CAGGPPGYGYTF	TRBV30	TRBJ1-2	-	-
TGTGCCAGTAGTGTAGGGACAGGGAGCAATCAGCCCCAGCATTTT	CASSVGTGSNQPQHF	TRBV19	TRBJ1-5	-	TRBD1
TGTGCCAGCAGCGCCTCTTATGCAGGGACTGGAAACACCATATATTTT	CASSASYAGTGNTIYF	TRBV9	TRBJ1-3	-	-
TGTGCCAGCAGCGCCCAGGGACAGGGGAACACTGAAGCTTTCTTT	CASSAQGQGNTEAFF	TRBV9	TRBJ1-1	-	TRBD1
TGTGCCTGGAGTGTAGGTCTCGGGGAATCACCCCTCCACTTT	CAWSVGLGESPLHF	TRBV30	TRBJ1-6	-	-
TGTGCCAGCAGTGGGACAGGGAACTATGGCTACACCTTC	CASSGTGNYGYTF	TRBV6-6	TRBJ1-2	once	TRBD1
TGTGCCAGAAGCGTATACAGGGGATTGTGCGGCTACACCTTC	CARSVYRGLCGYTF	TRBV7-5	TRBJ1-2	few	-
TGCGCCAGCAGCCAAAGGCAGGGGGGCATTGAGCAGTTCTTC	CASSQRQGGIEQFF	TRBV4-3	TRBJ2-1	once	-
TGTGCCAGCAGTTTCCCCGCCGACAGGGATCACGGCTACACCTTC	CASSFPADRDHGYTF	TRBV6-6	TRBJ1-2	-	TRBD1
TGTGCCAGCAGCCCTGGACACTCCACAGATACGCAGTATTTT	CASSPGHSTDTQYF	TRBV7-2	TRBJ2-3	once	-
TGTGCTAGTGGTTTGGGGGACAGGGATCGCAATGAGCAGTTCTTC	CASGLGDRDRNEQFF	TRBV12-5	TRBJ2-1	-	TRBD1
TGTGCCATCAGTGAGTCGATTATCCCACGGAGATTCCCTTTT	CAISESIIPRRFPF	TRBV10-3	TRBJ1-1	-	-
TGTGCCAGAAACAGGGGGAACTATGGCTACACCTTC	CARNRGNYGYTF	TRBV30	TRBJ1-2	-	TRBD1
TGTGCCAGCAGCCAAGATCTCAGTGGCGGGGCCTATAATTCACCCCTCCACTTT	CASSQDLSGGAYNSPLHF	TRBV4-2	TRBJ1-6	-	-
TGTGCCAGCACCGCGGACAGTATCGCTAATTCACCCCTCCACTTT	CASTADSIANSPLHF	TRBV2	TRBJ1-6	-	-
TGTGCCAGCTCACCTGGGACAGGGGCAAATCAGCCCCAGCATTTT	CASSPGTGANQPQHF	TRBV18	TRBJ1-5	-	TRBD1
TGTGCCAGCAGATCGGGGTCCTACGAGCAGTACTTC	CASRSGSYEQYF	TRBV27	TRBJ2-7	-	-
TGTGCCAGCAGCGGAAACAGGGGGCGTCATGAAAAACTGTTTTTT	CASSGNRGRHEKLFF	TRBV14	TRBJ1-4	-	TRBD1
TGTGCCTGGAGGGTGCAGGGGGTAGGGTGGTGTTGGCATCAGCCCCAGCATTTT	CAWRVQGVGWCWHQPQHF	TRBV30	TRBJ1-5	-	TRBD1
TGTGCCAGCACCACCGACACATACGGCGTCAATCAGCCCCAGCATTTT	CASTTDTYGVNQPQHF	TRBV21-1	TRBJ1-5	-	-
TGTGCCAGCAGCCTCCAAGGAGGTCGCAATCAGCCCCAGCATTTT	CASSLQGGRNQPQHF	TRBV5-6	TRBJ1-5	-	-
TGTGCCAGCAGCTTGGGCCAGGGGGCTGGAAACACCATATATTTT	CASSLGQGAGNTIYF	TRBV5-6	TRBJ1-3	-	TRBD1
TGTGCCAGCAGCTTGGAGGAGGGACCTAAAGCTTTCTTT	CASSLEEGPKAFF	TRBV5-4	TRBJ1-1	-	-
TGTGCCAGCAGTTACTCGGCCTGGGCTACCTACGAGCAGTACTTC	CASSYSAWATYEQYF	TRBV6-6	TRBJ2-7	once	-